Detailed here is one T cell receptor (beta chain). For TCRbeta, the library was prepared with unique molecular identifiers. TCRdb called the PCR reads again in MiXCR, with one record for every CDR3 protein. The sample lists roughly 500,000 distinct CDR3 sequences; approximately 32% were seen once. The entry originates in a study of T-cell reconstitution after alpha-beta-depleted transplantation in children. The CDR3 runs 15 residues. The receptor's source is a human donor who donated a stem cell graft to a child with aplastic anemia. The sample was PBMCs from the stem cell graft donor, taken from the stem cell graft. The V gene is TRBV21-1, the J gene TRBJ2-5; the table names TRBD1, a call not compared with the DNA. TRBV21-1 corresponds to a pseudogene. The CDR3, as DNA: TGTGCCAGCAGCCGAACAGGGGGCGAGCGTGAGACCCAGTACTTC. This sequence encodes CASSRTGGERETQYF.